This TCR beta chain was found in a study of blood T cell repertoires in COVID-19. Turning to the study itself: Samples taken during acute and convalescent COVID-19 were collected in the United States, Italy and Spain. T cells, B-cell-depleted T cells, or PBMCs supplied cDNA or gDNA.

In the original analysis: Reference gene primer amplification gave nucleated cell count estimates. Data came from immunoSEQ multiplex PCR; TCRdb stores just in-frame clones and leaves some out. V and J calls and clone size are those listed in that table; D and trimming were worked out from the DNA. The sample lists over 10,000 clones, about 90% occurring once. The sequence derives from a human donor with active COVID-19. The donor label of this sample is uncertain. Sequencing was performed on peripheral blood.

CDR3 sequence: CASSQAGSGGWDEQFF. CDR3 nucleotides: TGTGCCAGCAGCCAAGCTGGTAGCGGGGGGTGGGATGAGCAGTTCTTC. The chain employs TRBV3-1 (or the pseudogene TRBV3-2) and TRBJ2-1, with 10 bases fitting TRBD2. The CDR3 runs 16 residues. V shed 1 base, J shed 8 bases, and the junction held 8 bases outside the gene matches. Germline CDR1 is LGHDT and CDR2 is YNNKEL (reference sequence).